A single sample is the source of the 22 T cell receptor beta chains below, sequenced in a study of blood T cell repertoires in COVID-19. TCRdb's table, derived via immunoSEQ multiplex PCR, lists solely in-frame clones and lacks some. The sample holds roughly 330,000 clones, about 87% seen once. The sample comprised PBMCs or T cells enriched from blood (not recorded which). These receptors all stem from a woman under 40 who had recovered from COVID-19.

V is TRBV20-1 and J is TRBJ2-7; no definite D call. The CDR3 sequence is 11 residues long. V was clipped by 6 bases and J by 5 bases, with 11 bases between them. The V gene's germline CDR1 is DFQATT and CDR2 SNEGSKA (reference sequence). CDR3 DNA: TGCAGTGCGGCCCTCCGCCACGAGCAGTACTTC. Translation gives CSAALRHEQYF.

J is TRBJ2-5 and V is TRBV28, with 8 bases matching TRBD2. CDR1 MDHEN and CDR2 SYDVKM come from the germline V gene. Unmatched junction bases numbered 4, after V lost 3 bases and J lost 4 bases. CDR3 length: 14 residues. The CDR3 here is CASSFGGGGETQYF. The CDR3 nucleotides read TGTGCCAGCAGTTTCGGGGGGGGCGGAGAGACCCAGTACTTC.

This clone was seen only once. The V and J genes are TRBV7-9 and TRBJ2-3; D may be TRBD1 (6 bases). Trimming cost V 2 bases and J 0 bases, with 9 bases left between them. Germline V gene data show CDR1 as SEHNR and CDR2 as FQNEAQ (reference sequence). The CDR3 extends over 15 amino acids. The CDR3 sequence is CASSLRDISTDTQYF. In nucleotides, the CDR3 is TGTGCCAGCAGCTTACGGGACATCAGCACAGATACGCAGTATTTT.

This chain joins TRBV21-1 and TRBJ2-7; the table's D call TRBD1 went unverified against the DNA. TRBV21-1 is a recognized pseudogene. The CDR3 contains 13 residues. The CDR3 loop is CASRQLGRAEQYF. In DNA, the CDR3 is TGTGCCAGCAGACAACTTGGCAGGGCCGAGCAGTACTTC.

The gene calls are TRBV2 and TRBJ2-5; 8 bases match TRBD2. The CDR3 loop spans 15 amino acids. CDR1 and CDR2 from the germline V gene are SNHLY and FYNNEI. After removal of 6 bases from V and 4 bases from J, the junction contained 10 bases not matched to a gene. CDR3 in DNA: TGTGCCAGCAGCAGGCTTTTCGGGGGGGCAGAGACCCAGTACTTC. It is translated as CASSRLFGGAETQYF.

The chain uses TRBV27 and TRBJ1-2; no definite D call. Germline V gene sequence: CDR1 MNHEY, CDR2 SMNVEV (reference sequence). Trimming took off 2 bases at V and 4 bases at J, with 14 bases between the two ends. This CDR3 is built from 15 residues. For the CDR3, the DNA is TGTGCCAGCAGTTTAGTTGCAGGCTTAATCTATGGCTACACCTTC. It is translated as CASSLVAGLIYGYTF.

The gene calls are TRBV7-2 and TRBJ1-6; TRBD1 matches 9 bases. Germline assignment: CDR1 SGHTA and CDR2 FQGNSA. V trimming: 4 bases; J trimming: 8 bases; junction bases outside the gene matches: 6. This CDR3 comprises 15 residues. The CDR3 here is CASSYATGGDSPLHF. The CDR3, as DNA: TGTGCCAGCAGCTACGCAACAGGGGGCGATTCACCCCTCCACTTT.

The rearrangement links TRBV4-2 to TRBJ2-3, with 11 positions matching TRBD2. Germline V gives CDR1 LGHNA, CDR2 YNFKEQ. J was trimmed by 4 bases and V by 4 bases; bases with no gene match: 4. The CDR3 sequence is 15 residues long. In DNA form, the CDR3 reads TGTGCCAGCAGCCGTACTAGCGGGGGCGCAGATACGCAGTATTTT. Translating gives CASSRTSGGADTQYF.

The chain carries TRBV11-2 and TRBJ2-3; 12 bases fit TRBD1. The V and J ends lost 5 bases and 2 bases, in that order; junction bases with no gene match: 2. The CDR3 extends over 15 amino acids. From germline, CDR1 is SGHAT and CDR2 FQNNGV. As DNA, the CDR3 is TGTGCCAGCAGCCGGGACAGGGGGCTCACAGATACGCAGTATTTT. This sequence encodes CASSRDRGLTDTQYF.

The CDR3 reads CASSIRGPGANVLTF. As DNA, the CDR3 is TGTGCCAGTAGTATAAGGGGTCCTGGGGCCAACGTCCTGACTTTC. This rearrangement joins TRBV19 to TRBJ2-6, with D maybe TRBD1 (5 bases). The CDR3 runs 15 residues. Trimming removed 2 bases from V and 2 bases from J, with 7 bases in between. Germline V gene sequence: CDR1 LNHDA, CDR2 SQIVND (reference sequence).

This chain uses TRBV10-3 with TRBJ2-1; the D gene is possibly TRBD1 (5 bases). CDR3 length: 15 residues. Germline CDR1 is ENHRY and CDR2 is SYGVKD. The germline V and J ends were trimmed by 4 bases and 5 bases, with 15 bases remaining between them. The CDR3 DNA is TGTGCCATCAGTGGTGGGATTCAGGGAAACAATGAGCAGTTCTTC. This gives the protein CAISGGIQGNNEQFF.

This chain uses TRBV6-5 with TRBJ2-3, with D unresolved. From germline, CDR1 is MNHEY and CDR2 SVGAGI. This CDR3 contains 11 residues. V was pared by 5 bases and J by 9 bases, with 9 bases between. The CDR3 DNA sequence: TGTGCCAGCAGTACGGGTCACACGCAGTATTTT. As protein: CASSTGHTQYF.

DNA of the CDR3: TGTGCCAGCAGATACCGGGACACCTATGGCTACACCTTC. This encodes CASRYRDTYGYTF. This chain links TRBV27 with TRBJ1-2, with D perhaps TRBD1 (6 bases). Germline CDR1 and CDR2: MNHEY and SMNVEV (reference sequence). This CDR3 is built from 13 residues. V lost 6 bases and J lost 4, with 12 bases in between.

The chain carries TRBV5-8 and TRBJ1-5; 7 bases agree with TRBD1. Trimming took 0 bases from V and 6 from J; bases not matched to a gene: 6. The CDR3 extends over 15 amino acids. Germline CDR1 SGHTS, CDR2 YDEGEE. The CDR3 DNA reads TGTGCCAGCAGCTTGGTGGCAGGGGGAGGTCAGCCCCAGCATTTT. Translated, it gives CASSLVAGGGQPQHF.

The genes are TRBV9 and TRBJ1-2; 7 nucleotides match TRBD1. The CDR3 covers 16 residues. Germline V gene data show CDR1 as SGDLS and CDR2 as YYNGEE. V lost 0 bases and J lost 0; bases outside the gene matches: 5. CDR3 loop: CASSVGGQYTNYGYTF. The CDR3 DNA is TGTGCCAGCAGCGTAGGGGGACAGTATACTAACTATGGCTACACCTTC.

The chain links TRBV10-1 to TRBJ2-1, with 7 bases aligning to TRBD1. Germline trimming cut 3 bases from V and 0 bases from J; bases unmatched to any gene: 2. The V gene's germline CDR1 is WNHNN and CDR2 SYGVQD (reference sequence). The length of the CDR3 is 15 residues. The CDR3 region is CASSDQGVSYNEQFF. CDR3 DNA: TGCGCCAGCAGTGACCAGGGGGTCTCCTACAATGAGCAGTTCTTC.

The chain combines TRBV3-1 (or the pseudogene TRBV3-2) with TRBJ1-2, with TRBD1 matching 7 bases. The CDR3 is 12 amino acids. Germline CDR1 LGHDT, CDR2 YNNKEL (reference sequence). Trimming cost V 5 bases and J 8 bases; bases outside gene matches: 5. The DNA of the CDR3 is TGTGCCAGCAGCTTTTACAGGGGAGGCTACACCTTC. This sequence encodes CASSFYRGGYTF.

The rearrangement links TRBV14 to TRBJ1-3; unclear D gene. Germline lookup yields CDR1 SGHDN and CDR2 FVKESK. The CDR3 has 16 amino acids. Trimming removed 8 bases from V and 0 bases from J, with 17 bases in between. The CDR3 spells CASGPGEESSGNTIYF. CDR3 DNA: TGTGCCAGCGGCCCTGGGGAGGAGAGCTCTGGAAACACCATATATTTT.

This chain joins TRBV30 and TRBJ1-4; tentative D call: TRBD1 (5 bases). CDR1 is GTSNPN and CDR2 is SVGIG in the germline V gene (reference sequence). The CDR3 is made up of 13 amino acids. Trimming shortened V by 5 bases and J by 3 bases, and 10 bases separated the two germline ends. CDR3: CAWQGGPNEKLFF. The CDR3 DNA is TGTGCCTGGCAGGGAGGGCCTAATGAAAAACTGTTTTTT. The whole variable domain, remainder taken from reference TRBV30 and TRBJ1-4, is SQTIHQWPATLVQPVGSPLSLECTVEGTSNPNLYWYRQAAGRGLQLLFYSVGIGQISSEVPQNLSASRPQDRQFILSSKKLLLSDSGFYLCAWQGGPNEKLFFGSGTQLSVL.

V gene TRBV16 combines with J gene TRBJ1-2, with a possible D match to TRBD1 (6 bases). CDR1 and CDR2 (germline): KGHSY, FQNENV. The CDR3 has 14 residues. Trimming cost V 2 bases and J 8 bases, with 15 bases left between them. CDR3 nucleotide sequence: TGTGCCAGCAGCCAAATCGGGGGGGCTGGGGGCTACACCTTC. Protein sequence: CASSQIGGAGGYTF. Based on the CDR3 plus reference TRBV16 and TRBJ1-2, the full variable domain is GEEVAQTPKHLVRGEGQKAKLYCAPIKGHSYVFWYQQVLKNEFKFLISFQNENVFDETGMPKERFSAKCLPNSPCSLEIQATKLEDSAVYFCASSQIGGAGGYTFGSGTRLTVV.

V usage is TRBV19 and J usage is TRBJ2-1; the match to TRBD2 covers 8 bases. V gave up 5 bases and J gave up 0 bases; unmatched junction bases: 3. The CDR3 is 15 residues long. CDR1 and CDR2 (germline): LNHDA, SQIVND (reference sequence). The CDR3 nucleotides are TGTGCCAGTAGTTCTGGACTAGCCTCCTACAATGAGCAGTTCTTC. Its protein is CASSSGLASYNEQFF. The variable domain in full, with the rest retrieved from reference TRBV19 and TRBJ2-1, is DGGITQSPKYLFRKEGQNVTLSCEQNLNHDAMYWYRQDPGQGLRLIYYSQIVNDFQKGDIAEGYSVSREKKESFPLTVTSAQKNPTAFYLCASSSGLASYNEQFFGPGTRLTVL.

The chain links TRBV5-1 to TRBJ2-3; 11 bases map to TRBD2. This CDR3 contains 16 residues. Germline loops: CDR1 SGHRS, CDR2 YFSETQ. Losses at the gene ends were 5 bases for V and 1 base for J; bases not matched to a gene: 6. CDR3 sequence reads: CASSTTSGGGTDTQYF. The CDR3 region has the DNA TGCGCCAGCAGTACCACTAGCGGGGGTGGCACAGATACGCAGTATTTT.